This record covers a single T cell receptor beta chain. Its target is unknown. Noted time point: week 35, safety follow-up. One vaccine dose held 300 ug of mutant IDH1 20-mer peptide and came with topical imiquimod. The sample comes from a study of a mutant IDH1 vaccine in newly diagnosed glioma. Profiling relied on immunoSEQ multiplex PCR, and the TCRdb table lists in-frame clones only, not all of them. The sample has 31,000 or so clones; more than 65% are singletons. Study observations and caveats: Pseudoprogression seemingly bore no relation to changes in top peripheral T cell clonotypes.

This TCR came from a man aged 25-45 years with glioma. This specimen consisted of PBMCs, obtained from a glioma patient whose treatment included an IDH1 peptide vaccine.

The CDR3 sequence: CASSLGQPRLGSNQPQHF. The CDR3 DNA reads TGTGCCAGCAGCTTAGGACAGCCCCGGCTGGGGAGCAATCAGCCCCAGCATTTT. The chain combines TRBV7-2 with TRBJ1-5, with a possible D match to TRBD1 (5 bases). V was clipped by 1 base and J by 1 base, with 17 bases between them. Germline V gene data show CDR1 as SGHTA and CDR2 as FQGNSA. CDR3 length equals 18 residues. Together with reference TRBV7-2 and TRBJ1-5, the CDR3 gives the full variable domain: GAGVSQSPSNKVTEKGKDVELRCDPISGHTALYWYRQSLGQGLEFLIYFQGNSAPDKSGLPSDRFSAERTGGSVSTLTIQRTQQEDSAVYLCASSLGQPRLGSNQPQHFGDGTRLSIL.